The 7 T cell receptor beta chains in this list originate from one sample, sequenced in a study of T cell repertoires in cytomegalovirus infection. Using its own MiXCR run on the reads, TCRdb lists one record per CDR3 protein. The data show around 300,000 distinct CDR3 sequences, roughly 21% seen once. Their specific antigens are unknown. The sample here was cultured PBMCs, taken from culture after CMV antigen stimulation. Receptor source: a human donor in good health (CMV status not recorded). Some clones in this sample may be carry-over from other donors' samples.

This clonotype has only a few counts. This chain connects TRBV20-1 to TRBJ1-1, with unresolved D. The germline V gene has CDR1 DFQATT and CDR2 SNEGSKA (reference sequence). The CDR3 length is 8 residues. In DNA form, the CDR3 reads TGCAGGTCGGAAGAAGCTTTCTTT. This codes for CRSEEAFF.

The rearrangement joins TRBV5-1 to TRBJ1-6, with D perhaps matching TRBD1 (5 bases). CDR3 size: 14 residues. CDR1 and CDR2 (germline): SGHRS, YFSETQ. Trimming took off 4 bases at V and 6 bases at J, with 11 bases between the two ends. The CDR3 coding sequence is TGCGCCAGCAGCGGGGACGGTTTTAATTCACCCCTCCACTTT. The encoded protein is CASSGDGFNSPLHF.

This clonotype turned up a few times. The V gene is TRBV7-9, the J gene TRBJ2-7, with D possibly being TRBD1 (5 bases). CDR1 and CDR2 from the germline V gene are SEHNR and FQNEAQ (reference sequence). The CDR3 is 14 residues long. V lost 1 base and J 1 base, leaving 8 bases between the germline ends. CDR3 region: CASSLGGASYEQYF. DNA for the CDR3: TGTGCCAGCAGCTTAGGGGGCGCATCCTACGAGCAGTACTTC.

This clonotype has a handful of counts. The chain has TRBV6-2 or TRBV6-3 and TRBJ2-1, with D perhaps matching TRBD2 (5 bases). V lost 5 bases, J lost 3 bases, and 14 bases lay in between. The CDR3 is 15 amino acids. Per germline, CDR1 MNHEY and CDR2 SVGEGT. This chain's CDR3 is CASSPRGPLYNEQFF. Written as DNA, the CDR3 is TGTGCCAGCAGTCCCCGCGGGCCGCTCTACAATGAGCAGTTCTTC.

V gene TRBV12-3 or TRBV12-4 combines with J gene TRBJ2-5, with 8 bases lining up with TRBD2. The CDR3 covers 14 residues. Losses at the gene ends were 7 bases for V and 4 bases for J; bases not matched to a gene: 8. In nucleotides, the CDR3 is TGTGCCAGCACCTTAAGACTAGCGAGAGAGACCCAGTACTTC. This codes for CASTLRLARETQYF.

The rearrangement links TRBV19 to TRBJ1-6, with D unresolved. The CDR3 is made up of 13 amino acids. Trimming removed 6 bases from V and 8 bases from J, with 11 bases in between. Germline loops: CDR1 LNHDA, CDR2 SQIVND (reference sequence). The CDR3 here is CASRTTADSPLHF. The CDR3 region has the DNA TGTGCCAGTAGGACGACGGCTGATTCACCCCTCCACTTT. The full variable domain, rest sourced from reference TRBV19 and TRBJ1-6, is DGGITQSPKYLFRKEGQNVTLSCEQNLNHDAMYWYRQDPGQGLRLIYYSQIVNDFQKGDIAEGYSVSREKKESFPLTVTSAQKNPTAFYLCASRTTADSPLHFGNGTRLTVT.

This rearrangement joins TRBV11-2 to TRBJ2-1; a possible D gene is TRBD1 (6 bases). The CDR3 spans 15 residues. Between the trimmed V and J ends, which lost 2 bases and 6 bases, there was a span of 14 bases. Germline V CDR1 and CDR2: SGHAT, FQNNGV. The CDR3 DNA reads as TGTGCCAGCAGCTTAACAGGGATAGAGGGCAATGAGCAGTTCTTC. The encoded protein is CASSLTGIEGNEQFF. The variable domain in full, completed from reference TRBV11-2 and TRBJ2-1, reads EAGVAQSPRYKIIEKRQSVAFWCNPISGHATLYWYQQILGQGPKLLIQFQNNGVVDDSQLPKDRFSAERLKGVDSTLKIQPAKLEDSAVYLCASSLTGIEGNEQFFGPGTRLTVL.